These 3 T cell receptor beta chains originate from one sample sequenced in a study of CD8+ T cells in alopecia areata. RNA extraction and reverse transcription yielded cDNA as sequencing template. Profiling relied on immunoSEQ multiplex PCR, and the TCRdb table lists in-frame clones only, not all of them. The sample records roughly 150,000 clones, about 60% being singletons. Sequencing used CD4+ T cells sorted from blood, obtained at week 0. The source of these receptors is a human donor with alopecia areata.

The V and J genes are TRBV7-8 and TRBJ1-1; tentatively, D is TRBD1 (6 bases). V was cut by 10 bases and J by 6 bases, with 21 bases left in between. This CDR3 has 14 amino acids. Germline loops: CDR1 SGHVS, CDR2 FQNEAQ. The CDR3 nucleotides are TGTGCCACTCAGCTGGCAGGGGTCAGGGCTGAAGCTTTCTTT. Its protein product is CATQLAGVRAEAFF.

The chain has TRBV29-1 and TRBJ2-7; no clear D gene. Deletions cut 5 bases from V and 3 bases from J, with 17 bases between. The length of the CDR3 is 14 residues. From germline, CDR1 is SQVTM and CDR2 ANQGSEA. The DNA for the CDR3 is TGCAGCGTTTCGACACGGGCGTACAGCTACGAGCAGTACTTC. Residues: CSVSTRAYSYEQYF.

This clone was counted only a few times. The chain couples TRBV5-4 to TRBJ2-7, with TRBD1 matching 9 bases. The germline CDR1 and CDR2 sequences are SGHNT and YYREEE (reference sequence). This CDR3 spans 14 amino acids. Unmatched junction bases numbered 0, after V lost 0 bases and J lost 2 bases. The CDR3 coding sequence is TGTGCCAGCAGCTTGGACAGGGGGCCCTACGAGCAGTACTTC. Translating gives CASSLDRGPYEQYF.